The source of this TCR beta chain is a study of CD8 T cells in ankylosing spondylitis (dated by TCRdb to the late 2010s). About the full investigation: To find TCR variants linked to disease, the study profiled T cell receptor beta repertoires in ankylosing spondylitis patients and healthy donors. The whole study cohort included 108 healthy donors and over 20 ankylosing spondylitis patients. Peripheral blood was sampled, and synovial fluid was also collected from ankylosing spondylitis patients. Results and caveats for the whole study, not just this receptor: Significant enrichment of the disease-linked clones was reported in matched synovial fluid samples from ankylosing spondylitis patients. A TCR beta motif made up of seven or eight highly homologous amino acid variants appeared to be characteristic of blood from ankylosing spondylitis patients. The disease-linked clones had a CD8+ phenotype and were found at relatively low frequencies in peripheral blood. Some motif variants were previously reported in synovial fluid and blood of reactive arthritis patients, suggesting common disease-initiation mechanisms.

Concerning this clonotype itself: Its antigen target is currently unknown. Base qualities are not recorded, but no much larger clone differs from it by a single base.

The sample was run on an Illumina HiSeq 2500. TCR beta libraries were prepared by quantitative 5'-RACE with molecular barcodes. Per the original workflow: A new computational method based on a probabilistic model of VDJ rearrangement was used to identify disease-linked TCR variants. The public sequencing data were trimmed at Q25 with fastp and processed into clonotypes with MiXCR by TCRdb, which kept only in-frame beta chains. Rows with a matching CDR3 protein are joined into one entry that keeps the most common DNA and genes. TCRdb assigned the V and J calls; the authors' analysis was not used. The sample table contains 700,000 or so distinct CDR3 sequences; only one count was recorded for roughly 20% of them. The ten largest make up approximately 18% of the sample. Via the germline V gene (reference sequence), CDR1 is LNHDA and CDR2 SQIVND. Including cysteine and phenylalanine, the CDR3 has 11 amino acids. This entry keeps only the CDR3 DNA: 33 bases, framed from base 1. After removal of 11 bases from V and 6 bases from J, the junction retains 5 bases not matched to a gene.

This receptor was identified in a male donor with ankylosing spondylitis. The source material was blood, either unsorted or a sorted T cell fraction (not recorded which). The receptor chain draws on TRBV19 and TRBJ1-2; TRBD1 aligns with 8 central bases. The DNA is TGTGCCTCCCGACAGGGGAATGGCTACACCTTC. This sequence encodes CASRQGNGYTF.